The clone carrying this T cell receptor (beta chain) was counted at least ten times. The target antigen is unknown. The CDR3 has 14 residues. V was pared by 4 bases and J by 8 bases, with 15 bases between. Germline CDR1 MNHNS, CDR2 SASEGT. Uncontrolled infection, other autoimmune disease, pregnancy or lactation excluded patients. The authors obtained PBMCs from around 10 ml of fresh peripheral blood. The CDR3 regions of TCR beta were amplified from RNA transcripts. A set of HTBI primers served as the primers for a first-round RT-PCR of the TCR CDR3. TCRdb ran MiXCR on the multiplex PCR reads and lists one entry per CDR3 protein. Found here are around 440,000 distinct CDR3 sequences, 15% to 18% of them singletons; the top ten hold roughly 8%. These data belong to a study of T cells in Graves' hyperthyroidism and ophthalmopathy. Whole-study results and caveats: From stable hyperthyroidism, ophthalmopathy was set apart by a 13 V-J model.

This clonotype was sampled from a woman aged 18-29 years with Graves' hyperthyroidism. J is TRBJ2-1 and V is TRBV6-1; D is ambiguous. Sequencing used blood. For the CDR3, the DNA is TGTGCCAGCAGTGCCGCCTTAAGAGAAGATGAGCAGTTCTTC. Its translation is CASSAALREDEQFF.